The 11 T cell receptor beta chains presented below share a single source sample, sequenced in a study of blood T cell repertoires in COVID-19. Assay: immunoSEQ multiplex PCR; the TCRdb copy retains only in-frame clones and omits some. The table has about 130,000 clones, 70% to 90% seen once; the top ten hold 3.8%. Sequencing used peripheral blood. Receptors were obtained from a woman between 45 and 60 years old with acute or convalescent COVID-19.

This clone was recorded once. J is TRBJ1-5 and V is TRBV15, with D possibly matching TRBD1 (5 bases). V dropped 0 bases and J dropped 3 bases, with 9 bases sitting between them. There are 15 residues in the CDR3. The germline V gene has CDR1 LNHNV and CDR2 YYDKDF (reference sequence). This CDR3 reads CATSRDTTANQPQHF. The CDR3 DNA follows: TGTGCCACCAGCAGAGATACGACAGCCAATCAGCCCCAGCATTTT.

CDR3 in amino acids: CASSPTLNTEAFF. In DNA form, the CDR3 reads TGTGCCAGCAGCCCCACACTGAACACTGAAGCTTTCTTT. The V and J genes are TRBV9 and TRBJ1-1; D not certain. V was trimmed by 4 bases and J by 0 bases, leaving 7 bases between them. The CDR3 runs 13 residues. The V gene's germline CDR1 is SGDLS and CDR2 YYNGEE. Looking up the rest from reference TRBV9 and TRBJ1-1 gives the full variable domain: DSGVTQTPKHLITATGQRVTLRCSPRSGDLSVYWYQQSLDQGLQFLIQYYNGEERAKGNILERFSAQQFPDLHSELNLSSLELGDSALYFCASSPTLNTEAFFGQGTRLTVV.

The J gene is TRBJ2-3, the V gene TRBV30; TRBD2 aligns across 11 bases. CDR1 and CDR2 (germline): GTSNPN, SVGIG (reference sequence). Trimming at V came to 4 bases and at J to 2 bases, leaving 8 bases not matched to a gene. This CDR3 is 16 amino acids long. This chain's CDR3 is CAWTFGTSGVTDTQYF. The DNA for the CDR3 is TGTGCCTGGACTTTCGGGACTAGCGGAGTCACAGATACGCAGTATTTT.

The chain is built from TRBV28 and TRBJ1-3; D is possibly TRBD1 (5 bases). With 4 bases removed from V and 2 bases from J, the gap between germline ends came to 9 bases. The CDR3 consists of 14 residues. CDR1 and CDR2 from the germline V gene are MDHEN and SYDVKM. CDR3 sequence: CASSSWGAGNTIYF. The CDR3 region has the DNA TGTGCCAGCAGTTCCTGGGGGGCTGGAAACACCATATATTTT. The full variable domain, in which reference TRBV28 and TRBJ1-3 provide the parts outside the CDR3, is DVKVTQSSRYLVKRTGEKVFLECVQDMDHENMFWYRQDPGLGLRLIYFSYDVKMKEKGDIPEGYSVSREKKERFSLILESASTNQTSMYLCASSSWGAGNTIYFGEGSWLTVV.

The rearrangement joins TRBV28 to TRBJ1-6; D may be TRBD1 (5 bases). Germline assignment: CDR1 MDHEN and CDR2 SYDVKM. V lost 2 bases and J 11 bases, leaving 16 bases between the germline ends. This CDR3 is 15 amino acids long. The CDR3 protein is CASSLGQGYRTPLHF. The DNA for the CDR3 is TGTGCCAGCAGTTTAGGGCAGGGCTACAGGACACCCCTCCACTTT.

The chain couples TRBV20-1 to TRBJ2-3; D unclear. The CDR3 is made up of 14 amino acids. Germline CDR1 is DFQATT and CDR2 is SNEGSKA (reference sequence). With 3 bases removed from V and 2 bases from J, the gap between germline ends came to 12 bases. The CDR3 loop reads CSASQRSNTDTQYF. The CDR3 DNA follows: TGCAGTGCTAGTCAGCGAAGTAACACAGATACGCAGTATTTT.

CDR3 sequence: CASTATGTSYGYTF. The CDR3 DNA sequence: TGTGCCAGTACCGCTACAGGGACTAGCTATGGCTACACCTTC. This chain joins TRBV19 and TRBJ1-2; TRBD1 might be the D (6 bases). The CDR3 has 14 amino acids. Between the trimmed V and J ends, which lost 7 bases and 4 bases, there was a span of 16 bases. Looked up from germline, CDR1 is LNHDA and CDR2 is SQIVND (reference sequence).

This clone showed up just once. The V call is TRBV11-3, the J call TRBJ2-1, with 8 bases lining up with TRBD2. Germline loops: CDR1 SGHNT, CDR2 YENEEA. The CDR3 is 15 amino acids. Trimming cost V 2 bases and J 5 bases; bases outside gene matches: 5. Written as DNA, the CDR3 is TGTGCCAGCAGCTTAACTAGCGGAGTACACAATGAGCAGTTCTTC. Its protein is CASSLTSGVHNEQFF.

This clone showed up just a few times. V and J are TRBV27 and TRBJ1-6; 7 nucleotides match TRBD1. This CDR3 is built from 14 residues. Trimming removed 3 bases from V and 8 bases from J; junction bases left unmatched: 4. Germline CDR1 and CDR2: MNHEY and SMNVEV (reference sequence). The CDR3 coding sequence is TGTGCCAGCAGTTTTGACAGGGTTCATTCACCCCTCCACTTT. Translated: CASSFDRVHSPLHF.

The J gene is TRBJ1-2, the V gene TRBV7-6; 7 nucleotides agree with TRBD1. V lost 4 bases to trimming and J lost 0 bases; unmatched junction nucleotides: 5. Germline values: CDR1 SGHVS, CDR2 FNYEAQ. The CDR3 extends over 15 amino acids. The CDR3 coding sequence is TGTGCCAGCAGCTCCCGACAGGGATCTAACTATGGCTACACCTTC. Translating it yields CASSSRQGSNYGYTF.

This clone was found a few times. V usage is TRBV2 and J usage is TRBJ1-2, with D perhaps TRBD1 (5 bases). This CDR3 is built from 15 residues. Germline V gene lookup returns CDR1 SNHLY and CDR2 FYNNEI. Trimming stripped 6 bases from V and 5 bases from J, with 19 bases between. CDR3 sequence reads: CASRVRGSTLYGYTF. The CDR3 bases are TGTGCCAGCAGGGTTAGGGGTTCGACCCTATATGGCTACACCTTC.